Presented here are 19 T cell receptor beta chains from one specimen sequenced in a study of vaccination effects on CD4 cells after COVID-19. Using viral peptide pools, the ViraFEST assay grew out antigen-specific CD4+ T cells prior to sequencing. Isolating CD4+ T cells followed ten to eleven days of culture. Either the mRNA-1273 or the BNT162b2 vaccine was given to participants as two doses. Only in-frame clones appear in the TCRdb table, and some are missing; sequencing was by immunoSEQ multiplex PCR. The data contain approximately 25,000 clones, about 80% of them singletons. No antigens are known for them. The sample consisted of CD4+ T cells from PBMCs cultured with HCoV-NL63 spike peptides, taken after COVID-19 vaccination. These receptors originate from a human donor who received a COVID-19 vaccine. Some clones in this sample may be carry-over from other donors' samples.

This clone came up a few times. V and J are TRBV25-1 and TRBJ2-2; D tentatively fits TRBD1 or TRBD2 (6 bases each). Germline V CDR1 and CDR2: MGHDK, SYGVNS. The CDR3 loop spans 18 amino acids. Trimming shortened V by 5 bases and J by 7 bases, and 26 bases separated the two germline ends. The CDR3 DNA reads TGTGCCAGCAGTCCCTTTTTAAACAGGGACGGGGGTAACGGGGAGCTGTTTTTT. Encoded protein: CASSPFLNRDGGNGELFF.

The chain uses TRBV5-4 and TRBJ2-3, with 7 bases fitting TRBD1. The CDR3 loop spans 14 amino acids. The J segment lost 2 bases and the V segment lost 3 bases, leaving 3 bases of the junction unmatched. Looked up from germline, CDR1 is SGHNT and CDR2 is YYREEE (reference sequence). The chain's CDR3 is CASSSGTDTDTQYF. The DNA for the CDR3 is TGTGCCAGCAGCTCAGGGACAGACACAGATACGCAGTATTTT.

V and J are TRBV6-6 and TRBJ1-5; D uncertain. The germline V gene encodes CDR1 MNHNY and CDR2 SVGAGI (reference sequence). The ends were cut back, 2 bases at V and 5 bases at J, with 4 bases in the middle. CDR3 length: 12 amino acids. CDR3 nucleotide sequence: TGTGCCAGCAGTTACGGATATCAGCCCCAGCATTTT. Protein sequence: CASSYGYQPQHF.

The chain links TRBV6-1 to TRBJ2-7; 8 nucleotides match TRBD1. The germline V gene has CDR1 MNHNS and CDR2 SASEGT. With 0 bases clipped from V and 4 bases from J, the junction kept 5 bases outside the gene matches. The CDR3 is 15 residues long. CDR3 nucleotides: TGTGCCAGCAGTGAAGCTAGGACAGGGTTATACGAGCAGTACGTC. Amino acids: CASSEARTGLYEQYV.

The rearrangement links TRBV7-2 to TRBJ1-5; possibly TRBD1 for D (6 bases). The V gene's germline CDR1 is SGHTA and CDR2 FQGNSA. The CDR3 covers 18 residues. V lost 1 base to trimming and J lost 0 bases, with 16 bases between them. This CDR3 is CASSLVGGGRGSNQPQHF. The CDR3 bases are TGTGCCAGCAGCTTAGTGGGGGGCGGCAGGGGTAGCAATCAGCCCCAGCATTTT.

This chain joins TRBV5-5 and TRBJ2-5; the D gene could be TRBD1 or TRBD2 (5 bases each). The CDR3 sequence is 15 residues long. The germline gives CDR1 SGHKS, CDR2 YYEKEE (reference sequence). V lost 3 bases and J lost 4, with 16 bases in between. CDR3 sequence reads: CASSSQGTPGETQYF. For the CDR3, the DNA is TGTGCCAGCAGCTCTCAAGGGACCCCAGGAGAGACCCAGTACTTC.

The chain is built from TRBV5-1 and TRBJ2-1; D is undetermined. V gave up 0 bases and J gave up 0 bases, with 4 bases separating them. Germline V CDR1 and CDR2: SGHRS, YFSETQ. The CDR3 contains 14 residues. Written as DNA, the CDR3 is TGCGCCAGCAGCTTGGACGGCTCCTACAATGAGCAGTTCTTC. Translation: CASSLDGSYNEQFF.

This chain uses TRBV5-4 with TRBJ2-2; D tentatively reads TRBD1 or TRBD2 (6 bases each). The germline gives CDR1 SGHNT, CDR2 YYREEE (reference sequence). The CDR3 sequence is 16 residues long. Trimming cost V 5 bases and J 4 bases, with 18 bases left between them. CDR3 bases: TGTGCCAGCAGGAAGGGGGGCGCTTTTGGCACCGGGGAGCTGTTTTTT. As protein: CASRKGGAFGTGELFF. The variable domain in full, completed from reference TRBV5-4 and TRBJ2-2, reads ETGVTQSPTHLIKTRGQQVTLRCSSQSGHNTVSWYQQALGQGPQFIFQYYREEENGRGNFPPRFSGLQFPNYSSELNVNALELDDSALYLCASRKGGAFGTGELFFGEGSRLTVL.

This chain uses TRBV6-5 with TRBJ2-7; 9 positions match TRBD2. Germline CDR1 and CDR2: MNHEY and SVGAGI. This CDR3 has 15 amino acids. The J segment lost 2 bases and the V segment lost 6 bases, leaving 8 bases of the junction unmatched. In nucleotides, the CDR3 is TGTGCCAGCAGGATCGGGGCGGGGGGGCCCTACGAGCAGTACGTC. Translated, it gives CASRIGAGGPYEQYV.

V usage is TRBV15 and J usage is TRBJ2-2, with D possibly matching TRBD2 (6 bases). The CDR3 has 12 residues. Between the trimmed V and J ends, which lost 8 bases and 3 bases, there was a span of 7 bases. The germline V gene has CDR1 LNHNV and CDR2 YYDKDF (reference sequence). The CDR3 DNA follows: TGTGCCACCGGGGGGTACACCGGGGAGCTGTTTTTT. This translates into CATGGYTGELFF.

The J gene is TRBJ1-1, the V gene TRBV7-9; no reliable D call. This CDR3 has 13 residues. The V end lost 3 bases, the J end lost 8 bases, and 13 bases lay between the germline ends. Germline loops: CDR1 SEHNR, CDR2 FQNEAQ (reference sequence). The CDR3 region has the DNA TGTGCCAGCAGCTTGATAGGGTTCTCCGAAGCTTTCTTT. Residues: CASSLIGFSEAFF. Variable domain in full (rest from reference TRBV7-9 and TRBJ1-1): DTGVSQNPRHKITKRGQNVTFRCDPISEHNRLYWYRQTLGQGPEFLTYFQNEAQLEKSRLLSDRFSAERPKGSFSTLEIQRTEQGDSAMYLCASSLIGFSEAFFGQGTRLTVV.

The chain uses TRBV5-6 and TRBJ1-4, with unresolved D. The CDR3 has 14 amino acids. Per the germline V gene, CDR1 is SGHDT and CDR2 is YYEEEE. Trimming left V 1 base short and J 0 bases short, with 4 bases between. As DNA, the CDR3 is TGTGCCAGCAGCTTGCTAGCAACTAATGAAAAACTGTTTTTT. Protein: CASSLLATNEKLFF.

This clone has a single count. The rearrangement links TRBV25-1 to TRBJ1-4; 8 bases fit TRBD1. The CDR3 sequence is 15 residues long. Germline trimming cut 6 bases from V and 5 bases from J; bases unmatched to any gene: 8. Germline CDR1 reads MGHDK; CDR2 reads SYGVNS. The CDR3 nucleotides read TGTGCCAGCAGATGGGGGGACAGGTCAAATGAAAAACTGTTTTTT. Its translation is CASRWGDRSNEKLFF.

The genes are TRBV29-1 and TRBJ1-4; weak D call: TRBD1 (5 bases). The CDR3 has 13 amino acids. Germline lookup yields CDR1 SQVTM and CDR2 ANQGSEA. V gave up 4 bases and J gave up 4 bases, with 10 bases separating them. The CDR3 DNA reads TGCAGCGTTGGCGGGGCGGGTAATGAAAAACTGTTTTTT. This gives the protein CSVGGAGNEKLFF.

This clone has a single count. This chain links TRBV4-1 with TRBJ1-1, with 10 bases that match TRBD1. The CDR3 is 16 residues long. Germline CDR1 MGHRA, CDR2 YSYEKL. V lost 4 bases and J lost 4; bases outside the gene matches: 9. The CDR3 region has the DNA TGCGCCAGCAGCCCGCGGAATTGGGACAGGGGCACTGAAGCTTTCTTT. This codes for CASSPRNWDRGTEAFF.

J is TRBJ2-1 and V is TRBV18, with 7 bases fitting TRBD2. CDR1 and CDR2 (germline): KGHSH, LQKENI. V lost 6 bases to trimming and J lost 10 bases; unmatched junction nucleotides: 6. The length of the CDR3 is 12 residues. The DNA of the CDR3 is TGTGCCAGCTCTCCGCGGGGAGGGGAGCAGTTCTTC. Protein sequence: CASSPRGGEQFF.

The chain couples TRBV5-1 to TRBJ2-3; D possibly corresponds to TRBD2 (5 bases). CDR3 length equals 12 residues. V was cut by 4 bases and J by 6 bases, with 9 bases left in between. The V gene's germline CDR1 is SGHRS and CDR2 YFSETQ. CDR3 amino acids: CASSHGMDTQYF. CDR3 coding DNA: TGCGCCAGCAGCCACGGGATGGATACGCAGTATTTT.

This sequence joins TRBV6-2 or TRBV6-3 and TRBJ1-2, with 8 bases that match TRBD1. With 6 bases clipped from V and 8 bases from J, the junction kept 17 bases outside the gene matches. Per germline, CDR1 MNHEY and CDR2 SVGEGT. This CDR3 is built from 16 residues. Here the CDR3 reads CASSDPAGGTSEGYTF. The CDR3 nucleotides are TGTGCCAGCAGCGACCCAGCAGGGGGCACTTCGGAAGGCTACACCTTC.

V usage is TRBV24-1 and J usage is TRBJ1-2; no clear D. The CDR3 consists of 14 residues. V lost 0 bases and J lost 2, with 6 bases in between. Germline values: CDR1 KGHDR, CDR2 SFDVKD. In DNA, the CDR3 is TGTGCCACCAGTGATTTGAACGGAAACTATGGCTACACCTTC. It is translated as CATSDLNGNYGYTF.